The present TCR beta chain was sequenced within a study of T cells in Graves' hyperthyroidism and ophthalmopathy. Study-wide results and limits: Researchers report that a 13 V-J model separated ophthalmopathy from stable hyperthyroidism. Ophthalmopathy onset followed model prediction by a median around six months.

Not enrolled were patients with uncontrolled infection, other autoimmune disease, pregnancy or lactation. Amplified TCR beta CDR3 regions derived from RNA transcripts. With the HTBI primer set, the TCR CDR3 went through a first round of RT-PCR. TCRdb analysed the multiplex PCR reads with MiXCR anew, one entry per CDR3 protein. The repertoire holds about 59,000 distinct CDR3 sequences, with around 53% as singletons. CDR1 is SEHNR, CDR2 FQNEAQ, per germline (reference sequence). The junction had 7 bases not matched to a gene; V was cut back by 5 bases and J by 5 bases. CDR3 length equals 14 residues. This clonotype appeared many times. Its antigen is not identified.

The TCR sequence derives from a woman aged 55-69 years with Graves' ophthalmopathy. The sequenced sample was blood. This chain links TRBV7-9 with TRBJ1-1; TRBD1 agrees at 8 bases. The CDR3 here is CASSPRQGSTEAFF. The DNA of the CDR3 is TGTGCCAGCAGCCCCCGACAGGGGTCGACTGAAGCTTTCTTT.